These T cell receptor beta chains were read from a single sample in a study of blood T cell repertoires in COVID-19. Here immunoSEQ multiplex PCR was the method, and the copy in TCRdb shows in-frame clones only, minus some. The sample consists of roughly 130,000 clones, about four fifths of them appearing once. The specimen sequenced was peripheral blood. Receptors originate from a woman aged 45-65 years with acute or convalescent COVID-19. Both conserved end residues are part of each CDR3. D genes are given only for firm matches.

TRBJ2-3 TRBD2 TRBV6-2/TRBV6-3 TGTGCCAGCAGTTACAGCGGGGGGACTACAGATACGCAGTATTTT CASSYSGGTTDTQYF
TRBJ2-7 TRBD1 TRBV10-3 TGTGCCATCTCCGGGACAGGGGAAAGCTACGAGCAGTACTTC CAISGTGESYEQYF
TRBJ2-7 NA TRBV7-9 TGTGCCAGCAGCTTAAGCGCGGGAATCGCGACCTACGAGCAGTACTTC CASSLSAGIATYEQYF
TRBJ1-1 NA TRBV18 TGTGCCAGCTCACCTATCGGCAACAGGGTGGTTCGGGCTGAAGCTTTCTTT CASSPIGNRVVRAEAFF
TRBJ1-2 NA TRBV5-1 TGCGCCAGCAGTGCTACTCCAGGCGGCTACACCTTC CASSATPGGYTF
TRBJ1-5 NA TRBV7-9 TGTGCCAGCAGCCTGGGGGGAGCCCATAGCAATCAGCCCCAGCATTTT CASSLGGAHSNQPQHF
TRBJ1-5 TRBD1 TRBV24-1 TGTGCCACCAGTGATCCTGGACAGGGGAATCAGCCCCAGCATTTT CATSDPGQGNQPQHF
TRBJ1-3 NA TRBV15 TGTGCCACCAGCACGCAGCATGGGGGGGCCACTGGAAACACCATATATTTT CATSTQHGGATGNTIYF
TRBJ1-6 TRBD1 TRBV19 TGTGCCAGTAGTATCGGGGACAGGACTTATAATTCACCCCTCCACTTT CASSIGDRTYNSPLHF
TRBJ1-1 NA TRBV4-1 TGCGCCAGCAGCCAAGTTCCTCAGGGAAACACTGAAGCTTTCTTT CASSQVPQGNTEAFF
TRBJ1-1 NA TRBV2 TGTGCCAGCAGAGGACAGCGCAGCGGAACTGAAGCTTTCTTT CASRGQRSGTEAFF